The 21 T cell receptor beta chains below were found in one sample sequenced in a study of T-cell reconstitution after alpha-beta-depleted transplantation in children. Preparing the TCRbeta library involved the use of unique molecular identifiers. One entry per CDR3 protein results from TCRdb running MiXCR on the PCR reads. Among around 600,000 distinct CDR3 sequences, 10% were seen once, and the ten largest hold roughly 4%. The sample consisted of PBMCs from the stem cell graft donor, taken from the stem cell graft. The receptors stem from a human donor who donated a stem cell graft to a child with acute myeloid leukemia.

This clonotype was detected a few times. The chain employs TRBV11-2 and TRBJ2-5, with 9 bases that match TRBD1. CDR1 is SGHAT and CDR2 is FQNNGV in the germline V gene. The CDR3 covers 16 residues. After removal of 1 base from V and 5 bases from J, the junction contained 8 bases not matched to a gene. The CDR3 DNA reads as TGTGCCAGCAGCTTAGGGGGACAGGGTAAAGGGGAGACCCAGTACTTC. The encoded protein is CASSLGGQGKGETQYF.

This clonotype was detected many times. The gene calls are TRBV27 and TRBJ2-2; TRBD2 might be the D (6 bases). V was cut by 5 bases and J by 2 bases, with 15 bases left in between. Germline CDR1 MNHEY, CDR2 SMNVEV (reference sequence). This CDR3 spans 16 amino acids. CDR3 region: CASSLLTGLNTGELFF. The CDR3 nucleotides are TGTGCCAGCAGTCTCCTAACGGGACTCAACACCGGGGAGCTGTTTTTT.

This clonotype was recorded at least ten times. CDR3 nucleotides: TGTGCCAGCAGCACAGGACCCGCGAGGGCCAAAAACATTCAGTACTTC. It specifies CASSTGPARAKNIQYF. The chain uses TRBV7-2 and TRBJ2-4, with a tentative D call TRBD1 (5 bases). The CDR3 is 16 residues long. Germline CDR1 and CDR2: SGHTA and FQGNSA. Between the trimmed V and J ends, which lost 5 bases and 1 base, there was a span of 15 bases.

This clonotype showed up just a few times. The V and J genes are TRBV29-1 and TRBJ2-1; possibly TRBD2 for D (6 bases). Germline V lookup: CDR1 SQVTM, CDR2 ANQGSEA. V shed 0 bases and J shed 9 bases, with 12 bases lying between them. The CDR3 has 13 residues. The CDR3 DNA reads as TGCAGCGTTGAAGATCGGCGGGGATTTGAGCAGTTCTTC. This codes for CSVEDRRGFEQFF.

This chain uses TRBV29-1 with TRBJ1-1; D possibly corresponds to TRBD1 (6 bases). Germline V gene data show CDR1 as SQVTM and CDR2 as ANQGSEA. Deletions cut 4 bases from V and 3 bases from J, with 30 bases between. The CDR3 spans 19 residues. The CDR3 reads CSVASGFWGAVDSDTEAFF. The CDR3 nucleotides are TGCAGCGTTGCTTCGGGGTTCTGGGGGGCTGTAGATTCGGACACTGAAGCTTTCTTT.

This clonotype was detected many times. The CDR3 loop is CATSRGLGPDNEQFF. The CDR3 DNA is TGTGCCACCAGCAGGGGATTAGGTCCGGACAATGAGCAGTTCTTC. The chain combines TRBV15 with TRBJ2-1; no definite D call. This CDR3 region has 15 residues. Trimming removed 3 bases at V and 5 bases at J, with 14 bases between. Germline values: CDR1 LNHNV, CDR2 YYDKDF (reference sequence).

This clonotype was seen ten or more times. The chain recombines TRBV5-1 with TRBJ1-1; 7 positions match TRBD1. The V gene's germline CDR1 is SGHRS and CDR2 YFSETQ. J gave up 0 bases and V 4 bases, and 3 bases lay outside the gene matches. There are 14 residues in the CDR3. CDR3 sequence: CASSTGTVNTEAFF. In DNA form, the CDR3 reads TGCGCCAGCAGCACCGGGACAGTGAACACTGAAGCTTTCTTT. The full variable domain, its missing parts supplied by reference TRBV5-1 and TRBJ1-1, is KAGVTQTPRYLIKTRGQQVTLSCSPISGHRSVSWYQQTPGQGLQFLFEYFSETQRNKGNFPGRFSGRQFSNSRSEMNVSTLELGDSALYLCASSTGTVNTEAFFGQGTRLTVV.

This clonotype was observed at least ten times. The gene calls are TRBV12-5 and TRBJ2-1; 9 nucleotides agree with TRBD1. The V segment lost 2 bases and the J segment 9 bases; nucleotides outside the gene matches: 14. Germline CDR1 is LGHNT and CDR2 is FRNRAP. The CDR3 length is 17 residues. The CDR3 is CASGLSLGQGSIGEQFF. CDR3 DNA sequence: TGTGCTAGTGGTTTGTCCCTAGGACAGGGGTCTATCGGTGAGCAGTTCTTC.

V is TRBV5-1 and J is TRBJ2-6; 13 bases map to TRBD2. CDR3 size: 18 residues. The germline gives CDR1 SGHRS, CDR2 YFSETQ. V was pared by 1 base and J by 1 base, with 2 bases of the junction left unmatched. The CDR3 region has the DNA TGCGCCAGCAGCTTGTGGACTAGCGGGAGTTCTGGGGCCAACGTCCTGACTTTC. Protein: CASSLWTSGSSGANVLTF.

The V and J genes are TRBV12-3 or TRBV12-4 and TRBJ2-7; 9 nucleotides match TRBD2. This CDR3 is 16 amino acids long. With 5 bases clipped from V and 0 bases from J, the junction kept 8 bases outside the gene matches. The CDR3 region is CASSPQAGGGSYEQYF. As DNA, the CDR3 is TGTGCCAGCAGTCCTCAAGCGGGAGGAGGCTCCTACGAGCAGTACTTC.

In its sample, this clonotype was seen a few times. The J gene is TRBJ2-7, the V gene TRBV12-3 or TRBV12-4; 9 positions agree with TRBD1. The CDR3 has 15 residues. The trim removed 3 bases at V and 6 bases at J, leaving 9 bases unmatched. The chain's CDR3 is CASSFTGTGRGEQYF. DNA of the CDR3: TGTGCCAGCAGTTTTACCGGGACAGGGAGGGGCGAGCAGTACTTC.

The chain couples TRBV7-2 to TRBJ2-1, with a possible D match to TRBD2 (6 bases). V gave up 3 bases and J gave up 4 bases, with 19 bases separating them. There are 17 residues in the CDR3. Germline V gene lookup returns CDR1 SGHTA and CDR2 FQGNSA. CDR3 DNA: TGTGCCAGCAGCTTTCCCCCCGGCGGGACGTATTACAATGAGCAGTTCTTC. Protein product: CASSFPPGGTYYNEQFF.

This clonotype was detected a few times. The chain links TRBV11-2 to TRBJ2-5; TRBD2 agrees at 7 bases. Germline CDR1 is SGHAT and CDR2 is FQNNGV. V lost 6 bases and J lost 1; bases outside the gene matches: 20. The CDR3 loop spans 19 amino acids. The CDR3 spells CASRSRGATSSGLQETQYF. The CDR3 bases are TGTGCCAGCAGATCTAGGGGCGCGACGTCTAGCGGACTCCAAGAGACCCAGTACTTC.

Ten or more counts support this clonotype. The chain has TRBV12-3 or TRBV12-4 and TRBJ2-4; D is unclear. Trimming cost V 3 bases and J 0 bases, with 12 bases left between them. CDR3 length: 16 amino acids. The CDR3 here is CASSFVPPLAKNIQYF. The CDR3 DNA reads as TGTGCCAGCAGTTTTGTACCTCCGTTAGCCAAAAACATTCAGTACTTC.

The sample holds many counts of this clonotype. This sequence joins TRBV20-1 and TRBJ2-4, with D perhaps given as TRBD1 or TRBD2 (6 bases each). The CDR3 is made up of 14 amino acids. The V end lost 3 bases, the J end lost 4 bases, and 13 bases lay between the germline ends. CDR1 is DFQATT and CDR2 is SNEGSKA in the germline V gene (reference sequence). CDR3 nucleotides: TGCAGTGCTAGCCCTGGAGGGGGTAAAAACATTCAGTACTTC. It yields the protein CSASPGGGKNIQYF.

This clonotype showed up many times. One junction end does not reproduce the germline sequence, and a read error may be involved. The chain uses TRBV29-1 and TRBJ1-1; perhaps TRBD1 as D (5 bases). This CDR3 contains 14 residues. CDR1 is SQVTM and CDR2 is ANQGSEA in the germline V gene. The CDR3 here is CSVRRGALNAEAFF. DNA for the CDR3: TGCAGCGTGCGGAGAGGGGCCCTGAACGCTGAAGCTTTCTTT.

V gene TRBV27 combines with J gene TRBJ1-1; maybe TRBD1 (5 bases). The CDR3 extends over 14 amino acids. Germline loops: CDR1 MNHEY, CDR2 SMNVEV (reference sequence). V was shortened by 5 bases and J by 4 bases, with 14 bases between the two germline ends. The CDR3 reads CASSRGTMGTEAFF. In DNA form, the CDR3 reads TGTGCCAGCAGTCGGGGCACAATGGGCACTGAAGCTTTCTTT.

This clonotype was recorded many times. The chain carries TRBV6-1 and TRBJ2-1; 16 positions match TRBD2. V dropped 6 bases and J dropped 7; count of bases not matched to a gene: 9. Germline assignment: CDR1 MNHNS and CDR2 SASEGT. This CDR3 contains 17 residues. In DNA form, the CDR3 reads TGTGCCAGCAGCCAGGGACTAGCGGGAGGGGCAGGGAATGAGCAGTTCTTC. Protein product: CASSQGLAGGAGNEQFF.

This clonotype showed up many times. V is TRBV29-1 and J is TRBJ2-1, with D uncertain. The CDR3 is 11 residues long. The V gene's germline CDR1 is SQVTM and CDR2 ANQGSEA. V shed 7 bases and J shed 4 bases, with 8 bases lying between them. The CDR3 DNA reads as TGCAGCGGGAAAGAATACAATGAGCAGTTCTTC. Its protein product is CSGKEYNEQFF.

This clonotype was seen only a few times. The rearrangement joins TRBV29-1 to TRBJ1-1; a weak D match, TRBD1 (6 bases). V gave up 6 bases and J gave up 4 bases, with 12 bases separating them. The germline gives CDR1 SQVTM, CDR2 ANQGSEA. The CDR3 consists of 12 residues. CDR3 loop: CSVTGPPTEAFF. Written as DNA, the CDR3 is TGCAGCGTAACAGGGCCCCCCACTGAAGCTTTCTTT.

V usage is TRBV28 and J usage is TRBJ1-2, with TRBD1 matching 10 bases. The junction had 9 bases not matched to a gene; V was cut back by 6 bases and J by 8 bases. This CDR3 has 14 residues. Per the germline V gene, CDR1 is MDHEN and CDR2 is SYDVKM. CDR3 in amino acids: CASRPGTGALGYTF. The CDR3 DNA follows: TGTGCCAGCAGGCCCGGGACAGGGGCGTTGGGCTACACCTTC.